What follows is one TCR beta chain and its context. The germline V gene encodes CDR1 SGHNT and CDR2 YYREEE (reference sequence). Trimming stripped 2 bases from V and 0 bases from J, with 17 bases between. This CDR3 comprises 17 residues. This sample is drawn from a study of blood T cell repertoires in COVID-19. Profiled with immunoSEQ multiplex PCR; TCRdb holds only in-frame clones, not every one. The sample shows approximately 270,000 clones, 65% to 90% of them seen only once. The rearrangement links TRBV5-4 to TRBJ1-2, with D maybe TRBD1 (6 bases). This TCR was sampled from a man aged 35 to 55 who had recovered from COVID-19. Sequenced: PBMCs or T cells enriched from blood (not recorded which). CDR3 bases: TGTGCCAGCAGCTTAGGGGGAGTGAATAGTCCTAACTATGGCTACACCTTC. Its protein is CASSLGGVNSPNYGYTF.